Listed below are T cell receptor beta chains from one sample, sequenced in a study of human T cells and chemical hapten exposure. From the RACE reads, TCRdb called clonotypes with MiXCR, one entry per CDR3 protein. This table holds roughly 200,000 distinct CDR3 sequences, 20% to 25% found once. Here the sequenced sample was whole blood, taken in connection with sensitization to the hapten diphenylcyclopropenone (DPC). The receptors come from a woman in her forties or fifties with alopecia areata. Some clones in this sample may be carry-over from other donors' samples. The CDR3 runs from the conserved cysteine through the conserved F or W. The D gene is left open where the match is weak. Rows give clone size only sometimes, using once, few, many, or a class for an expanded clone.

j_gene,abundance,d_gene,v_gene,CDR3aa,CDR3nt
TRBJ1-2,few,TRBD1,TRBV20-1,CSARQGSYGYTF,TGCAGTGCGAGACAGGGGTCCTATGGCTACACCTTC
TRBJ1-1,few,-,TRBV10-1,CASSEIAGTEAFF,TGCGCCAGCAGTGAAATAGCGGGCACTGAAGCTTTCTTT
TRBJ2-5,-,-,TRBV20-1,CSARSDSSVETQYF,TGCAGTGCTAGAAGCGATAGCTCGGTAGAGACCCAGTACTTC
TRBJ2-7,-,TRBD2,TRBV20-1,CSARDRSGMGSYEQYF,TGCAGTGCTAGAGATAGGAGCGGGATGGGCTCCTACGAGCAGTACTTC
TRBJ2-2,-,TRBD2,TRBV20-1,CSATSGRGTGELFF,TGCAGTGCTACTAGCGGGAGAGGCACCGGGGAGCTGTTTTTT
TRBJ2-7,-,TRBD2,TRBV6-5,CASRPTSGSSYEQYF,TGTGCCAGCAGGCCCACTAGCGGGAGTTCTTACGAGCAGTACTTC
TRBJ1-1,few,TRBD1,TRBV24-1,CATSDEGTGSIAFF,TGTGCCACCAGTGATGAGGGGACAGGGAGTATAGCTTTCTTT
TRBJ2-1,-,-,TRBV7-6,CASSSKAVLNNEQFF,TGTGCCAGCAGCTCCAAGGCCGTTTTAAACAATGAGCAGTTCTTC
TRBJ1-6,-,-,TRBV3-1,CASSQEGGWNSPLHF,TGTGCCAGCAGCCAAGAGGGTGGATGGAATTCACCCCTCCACTTT
TRBJ1-4,few,-,TRBV20-1,CSASQETATNEKLFF,TGCAGTGCTAGTCAGGAAACTGCAACTAATGAAAAACTGTTTTTT